This record concerns one T cell receptor (beta chain) sequence. Its antigen is not known. This may be a read error: a much more frequent sequence differs by one nucleotide. These data are taken from a study of spatial heterogeneity in lung cancer. Regarding the study as a whole: In blood, ubiquitous expanded tumor TCRs appeared more at resection than follow-up.

V was shortened by 6 bases and J by 3 bases, with 12 bases between the two germline ends. CDR1 is SGHRS and CDR2 is YFSETQ in the germline V gene. CDR3 length equals 13 residues. MiXCR, run by TCRdb on the 5' RACE reads, gives a single entry per CDR3 protein. The data show tens of thousands of distinct CDR3 sequences, 12% seen once. Time point meaning: sample taken at primary tumor resection. Extraction of whole RNA from tumor, nontumor lung or frozen PBMC preceded unsorted sequencing. The donor population consisted of 72 patients with untreated, early-stage non-small cell lung cancer. The clonotype originates from a male donor with early-stage non-small cell lung cancer. The specimen comprised PBMCs, sampled at surgery. The V gene is TRBV5-1, the J gene TRBJ2-5; possible D gene TRBD2, 6 bases. The CDR3 spells CASTRWGEETQYF. CDR3 coding DNA: TGCGCCAGCACCCGCTGGGGGGAAGAGACCCAGTACTTC.